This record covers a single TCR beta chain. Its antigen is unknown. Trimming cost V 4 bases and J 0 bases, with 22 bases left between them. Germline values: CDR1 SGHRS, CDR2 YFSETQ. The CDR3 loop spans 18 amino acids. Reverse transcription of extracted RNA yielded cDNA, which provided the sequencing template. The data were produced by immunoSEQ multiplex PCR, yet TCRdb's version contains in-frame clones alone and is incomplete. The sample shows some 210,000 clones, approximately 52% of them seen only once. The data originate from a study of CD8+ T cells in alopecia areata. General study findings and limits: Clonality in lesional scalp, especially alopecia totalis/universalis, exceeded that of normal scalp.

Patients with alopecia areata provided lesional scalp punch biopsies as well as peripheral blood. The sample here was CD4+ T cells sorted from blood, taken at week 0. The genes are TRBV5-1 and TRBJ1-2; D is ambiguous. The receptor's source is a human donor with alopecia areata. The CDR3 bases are TGCGCCAGCAGCCTGGCACCCAGACTACGGGAGACTAACTATGGCTACACCTTC. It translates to CASSLAPRLRETNYGYTF.